This TCR beta chain was recorded in a study of molecular identifiers for immune sequencing clone quantification. Study conclusions and caveats: In CMV-specific effectors, clones above 20 copies held over 99% of molecules; naive, under 1%.

Using 10%, 30% or 50% RNA, naive CD8 libraries were derived from approximately 22,000 to 940,000 sorted cells. About this clonotype: Its specificity is not known.

The CDR3 sequence is 16 residues long. Per the germline V gene, CDR1 is SGHTA and CDR2 is FQGNSA. V dropped 5 bases and J dropped 9 bases, with 20 bases sitting between them. Generation of bulk TCR libraries relied on previously described methods and listed TCR primers. TCRdb analysed the PCR reads with MiXCR anew, one entry per CDR3 protein. The profile shows about 320,000 distinct CDR3 sequences, about 22% of them singletons. The receptor was isolated from a human donor in good health. Some libraries in this study had Jurkat cell RNA spiked in. The chain combines TRBV7-2 with TRBJ1-6; D not certain. Material: naive CD8+ T cells from blood, with Jurkat cell RNA spiked in. Stated subset: FACS-sorted CD8+CD4-CCR7+CD45RA+ naive T cells. The CDR3 sequence: CASSHPAAEWISPLHF. CDR3 nucleotide sequence: TGTGCCAGCAGCCATCCGGCGGCCGAGTGGATTTCACCCCTCCACTTT.